This T cell receptor beta chain is from a study of regulatory T cells in long-lasting Graves disease listed by TCRdb under 2021. Turning to the overall study: Patients with newly diagnosed Graves' disease had been on antithyroid drugs for under 3 months. The study took place in China and was registered as a clinical trial. A total of roughly 33 samples underwent TCR sequencing: 13 from persistent and around 20 from newly diagnosed Graves' disease patients. Persistent Graves' disease patients were compared with newly diagnosed Graves' disease patients by peripheral blood TCR sequencing and RNA sequencing. The full study reports these points: Compared with newly diagnosed patients, persistent Graves' disease patients had lower TCR Shannon entropy and fewer highly expanded clones, which suggests clonal expansion. More public clonotypes were shared among persistent patients (under 3,000) than among newly diagnosed patients (966). Sequencing and analysis were limited to the TCR beta chain. The study examined only peripheral blood because the primary lesion, thyroid tissue, could not be accessed. The authors noted that the small sample size was a limitation that may lower accuracy. TRBV28, TRBJ1-2 and TRBJ2-5 were preferentially used in persistent disease, while TRBV20-1 and TRBJ2-1 were favored in newly diagnosed disease.

The CDR3 spans 14 residues, from the cysteine through the phenylalanine. Kept here is only the CDR3 DNA, which spans 42 bases and is read in frame from base 1. The V and J ends are trimmed by 7 bases and 12 bases, leaving 22 bases between them. The time point label corresponds to: newly diagnosed GD, antithyroid drugs for less than 3 months. For both TCR sequencing and RNA sequencing, RNA was extracted from PBMCs using TRIzol. The diagnosis of Graves' disease followed American Thyroid Association guidelines. Patients were recruited from an endocrinology department in Xi'an, China. Each patient gave about 9.1 milliliters of peripheral blood, collected in an EDTA anticoagulant tube. PBMCs were isolated by Ficoll Paque Plus density gradient separation without further T cell sorting. An Agilent 2100 Bioanalyzer and agarose gel were used to check RNA quality, while a NanoDrop 2000 measured RNA concentration.

Libraries came from multiplex PCR. TCRdb lists the instrument as Illumina HiSeq 4000. TCR beta libraries were built with iRepertoire HTBI primers and Arm-PCR amplification of CDR3 regions. PCR products were gel purified before sequencing. The paper's data handling went like this. A total of some 60 TRBV and 14 TRBJ segments were identified across samples and were used for gene usage analysis of CDR3 amino acid clonotypes. Filtered high-quality paired reads were merged into contigs using COPE and FqMerger. BLAST was used to align contigs to IMGT TRBV, TRBD and TRBJ reference genes, with CDR3 defined following IMGT. Any clonotype with a frequency above 0.1% was counted as a highly expanded clone. Shannon entropy was used to measure repertoire diversity, and the Gini coefficient was used to measure V-J evenness. Clonotypes shared by more than one individual were considered public. The raw public data were reprocessed by TCRdb itself: fastp quality trimming at Q25, MiXCR clonotype calling, in-frame beta chains only. CDR3 protein duplicates are merged, each entry listing the most common genes and DNA. The V and J calls come from TCRdb's annotation, not from the publication. The sample table contains around 500,000 distinct CDR3 sequences; only one count was recorded for 12% of them. The ten largest clonotypes hold roughly 8.2% of the sample.

This clonotype was observed many times. What antigen it recognizes has not been identified. Nothing much larger sits one base from this clone, and base qualities are not available. In addition, the sample was reused for a study of T cells in Graves' hyperthyroidism and ophthalmopathy. The second source states: Stable Graves' hyperthyroidism was defined as the absence of progression to ophthalmopathy over 18 months of follow-up. The hyperthyroidism patients were between 18 and 65 years old and newly diagnosed, with a disease duration of less than 2 months. Exclusion was applied to patients with uncontrolled infections, other autoimmune diseases, pregnancy or lactation. Diagnoses relied on clinical symptoms, serum thyroxine and TRAb, thyroid ultrasound and orbital computed tomography. For the first round of RT-PCR on the TCR CDR3, the HTBI primer set was used together with the Qiagen OneStep RT-PCR kit. Most expanded thyroid clonotypes (frequency above 0.001) were also detected in blood, suggesting blood repertoires may reflect thyroid immune responses. A model built on a 13 V-J signature distinguished ophthalmopathy from stable hyperthyroidism, reaching 85% to 90% sensitivity and about 81% specificity in cross-validation and 80%/75% in testing. In validation, the model predicted progression to ophthalmopathy with around 71% sensitivity and approximately 78% specificity, a median of 6.5 months before onset. A discovery cohort of 95 to 100 patients, about 40 with Graves' ophthalmopathy and approximately 55 with stable Graves' hyperthyroidism, was used to find distinguishing TCR V-J signatures. Prospective prediction of ophthalmopathy was tested in an independent validation cohort of approximately 18 hyperthyroidism patients and some 17 patients who later progressed to ophthalmopathy. The 75 to 100 discovery patients were randomly split 7:3 into training and test sets. In addition, the study compared T-cell repertoires in thyroid tissue and in blood from about 6 Graves' hyperthyroidism patients. Once sampling was done, hyperthyroidism patients were given methimazole at a starting dose of 30 mg daily, whereas ophthalmopathy patients were given high-dose intravenous methylprednisolone. Libraries were constructed in a second round of multiplex PCR, after which size selection and purification were performed. Libraries were sequenced paired-end with 100 bp reads on an Illumina HiSeq2000. Raw data were processed with SOAPnuke, discarding reads with adapters, uncalled bases, mean Phred below 15, or no exact constant-primer or identifier match. High-quality paired reads were merged with COPE v1.2.5, and unique nucleotide sequences were defined as clonotypes. MiTCR v1.1 was used to align clonotypes to the IMGT TRBV, TRBD and TRBJ reference segments. Analysis was restricted to V-J combinations with a frequency above 0.0001, which covered about 99% of repertoires. A TCS score was defined as the ratio of F50 (clonal expansion) to E x V (chaos), with BLOSUM62-based TCRdist applied between CDR3 peptides within each V-J. Welch's t-statistics and random forest reduced 450 to 600 V-J features to 13, which were used in a naive Bayes classifier (R e1071). No statistical method was used to set the sample size in advance, and investigators knew the group allocation. The paper reports TCR Vbeta CDR3 sequencing of more than 120 peripheral blood samples: over 40 ophthalmopathy, fewer than 80 hyperthyroidism and some 17 progressor patients.

The sequencing here drew on peripheral blood mononuclear cells (PBMCs), taken at new diagnosis, from a patient treated with antithyroid drugs. The TCR comes from a woman between 25 and 40 years old with Graves disease. Donor details come from another sample of the same person, matched by shared clones. Recombination joined TRBV12-3 or TRBV12-4 with TRBJ2-1, with a weak D call of TRBD2 (6 bases match). The CDR3 corresponds to CASIAGRRMRGQFF. The DNA sequence is given as TGTGCCAGCATCGCGGGGCGCCGTATGAGGGGGCAGTTCTTC.